The clone carrying this T cell receptor (beta chain) appeared many times. Its cognate antigen is unknown. This entry belongs to a study of response to subunit inactivated influenza vaccine. Study-level results: Few additional T cells are recruited per seasonal influenza vaccination, authors suggested.

TCRdb independently ran MiXCR on the RT-PCR reads; one entry per CDR3 protein. The data contain about 650,000 distinct CDR3 sequences, approximately 15% of them singletons. V lost 6 bases and J 3 bases, leaving 14 bases between the germline ends. The CDR3 is 14 residues long. The TCR comes from a man in his fifties or sixties who received an inactivated influenza vaccine. The rearrangement uses TRBV12-3 or TRBV12-4 and TRBJ1-1; D may be TRBD1 (5 bases). The material sequenced was PBMCs from blood, taken around 15 days before vaccination. The CDR3, as DNA: TGTGCCAGCAGGGGGACCGAAAAAGACACTGAAGCTTTCTTT. Residues: CASRGTEKDTEAFF.